The T cell receptor (beta chain) described here comes from a study of T cells in women clearing cervical HPV infection. Overall study: No precancer developed; the control's incident HPV16 infection cleared within 12 months.

Some clones are missing from TCRdb's copy, which holds only in-frame ones; the method was immunoSEQ multiplex PCR. The sample data list approximately 21,000 clones. Dot-blot hybridization genotyped cervical HPV amplified with MY09/MY11 PCR. Study-wide results and caveats: Effector/memory and HPV-specific T cells were not isolated, and association timing is unknown.

Notes on this clone: The antigen is undetermined. The read stops 3 residues short of the end of the CDR3; the missing end is completed from the germline J gene.

The CDR3 covers 14 residues. V gave up 6 bases and J gave up 5 bases; unmatched junction bases: 9. The V gene's germline CDR1 is SNHLY and CDR2 FYNNEI. The chain uses TRBV2 and TRBJ1-1; 7 bases agree with TRBD1. This TCR derives from a woman aged 18 to 75 with a cervical HPV16 infection that either progressed to CIN3+ or cleared (not recorded which). Input material: blood buffy coat. The CDR3 sequence: CASRYDRARTEAFF. Incomplete CDR3 DNA: TGTGCCAGCAGGTATGACAGGGCTCGGACTGAA.